What follows describes a single T cell receptor (beta chain). This clone was counted only a few times. Its cognate antigen has yet to be identified. No clone much larger than this one lies a single base away; base qualities are absent. The library came from the immunoSEQ multiplex PCR assay. The multiplex PCR relied on a mix of 60 forward primers for TCR Vbeta segments and 13 reverse primers for TCR Jbeta segments. The CDR3 region of rearranged TCR beta genes was amplified from genomic DNA with a multiplex PCR assay. The amplified TCR beta libraries were sequenced on the Illumina HiSeq System as 87-base-pair reads. Turning to the authors' computational methods: In a later analysis, about 80 million unique TCR beta chains were counted across the roughly 610 repertoires, and roughly 10 million of these chains were shared by at least two donors. Raw reads were error-corrected and collapsed into unique sequences by a nearest-neighbor algorithm in which closely related sequences were merged to remove PCR and sequencing errors. To assign V, D and J gene segments, CDR3 sequences were aligned to IMGT reference sequences. Each retained sequence needed at least a six-nucleotide match to both a V gene segment and a J gene segment. A rearrangement counted as productive if the CDR3 had no stop codons and remained in frame with V and J, and every other rearrangement counted as non-productive. Following IMGT convention, CDR3 was defined as the stretch from the second conserved V-encoded cysteine up to the conserved J-encoded phenylalanine. The earlier analysis of about 530 of the donors excluded any sequence lacking an unambiguous match to a single V gene segment. In an earlier analysis of 450 to 700 of the donors, V segments were called functional above 56.7% productive rearrangements and were called segregating when the between-donor standard deviation exceeded 5%. A statistical classification framework was built to diagnose cytomegalovirus status from the catalog of TCR beta chain sequences. In a later analysis, V and J genes were assigned by comparing TCR nucleotide sequences against IMGT/GENE-DB human TR gene sequences. Using the TCRdist pipeline, a later analysis assigned CDR3 sequences along with most-parsimonious VDJ recombination scenarios. In a later analysis, every TCR beta chain was defined by the combination of its CDR3 amino acid sequence and its V-gene family, and reads without a unique V-gene family were dropped. In a later analysis, 450 to 600 highly shared, low-generation-probability nucleotide sequences were removed to address suspected cross-contamination and a sequencing artifact. In a later analysis, a clonal expansion index was calculated for each public chain from normalized within-repertoire ranks of inferred template counts. In a later analysis, generation probabilities were computed with a VDJ recombination model fitted to out-of-frame rearrangements, and the resulting probabilities were checked against IGoR. In a later analysis, TCR-TCR, TCR-HLA and TCR-CMV co-occurrence was scored with hypergeometric tests, and a repertoire-size bias correction was applied to TCR pairs. False discovery rates were estimated in a later analysis by permuting HLA or CMV assignments 20 times. In a later analysis, co-occurring TCRs were grouped using DBSCAN, and TCRdist sequence similarity was added for clustering within HLA-allele-positive subsets. For co-occurrence clustering, repertoires with fewer than 30,000 or more than 120,000 public chains were excluded, along with four or five repertoires with anomalous nucleotide sharing. Sourced from immuneACCESS, this table was stored by TCRdb with only in-frame sequences that have V and J called. A share of the clones is absent; for the studies checked, an unresolved V gene accounts for under half, and the remainder has no known explanation. V, J and clone size derive from that table, while D and trimming were established from the DNA sequence. The sample table lists around 150,000 clones, around four fifths of them with a count of one. The top ten clonotypes cover around 4.8% of the sample.

This sample is part of a study of cytomegalovirus exposure and HLA in healthy donors (dated by TCRdb to 2016 to 2017). The study in broad terms: In an earlier analysis of 450 to 750 of the donors, less than 350 Gb of sequence data and approximately 100 million unique TCR beta sequences from about 190 million T cells were reported. An early release that covered 500 to 800 HLA-typed donors contained approximately 300 gigabases of sequencing data and 85 million to 100 million unique TCR sequences. The genetic ancestry cluster associated with self-reported Caucasian donors included roughly 84% of the 300 to 450 genotyped donors. The study was designed to test whether signatures of past pathogen exposure could be identified by cataloging public T cell receptors. Using immunosequencing, the study profiled T cell repertoires from 640 or so subjects and related those repertoires to cytomegalovirus serostatus. A separate validation cohort of over a hundred different subjects was used in addition to the 666-subject first cohort. To predict cytomegalovirus infection status, the study brought together high-throughput TCR immunosequencing, statistical association of individual TCRs with disease status, and machine learning. To study patterns of TCR occurrence, a later analysis re-analyzed previously published TCR beta repertoires from 666 donors and added high-resolution HLA genotyping. Rather than drawing on any new phenotypic data, the later analysis identified candidate immune exposures from TCR beta sequences and the way those sequences occurred across donors. To decide whether each TCR beta V gene segment behaved as functional or pseudogenic, an earlier analysis of some 600 of the donors relied on high-throughput TCR beta sequencing. Donor age, sex, ethnicity and CMV serostatus were collected together with the repertoire data. In a later genetic analysis, genome-wide SNP genotypes for about three fifths of the roughly 670 donors were used, and that subset was treated as a discovery cohort. All discovery cohort repertoires had been generated using a single sequencing platform. Class I and class II HLA loci were covered by the typing at four-digit resolution. The number of typed donors differed by locus: roughly 620-630 for A, B, C, DRB1 and DQB1; 500 to 550 for DQA1; 606 for DPA1; and around 470 for DPB1. Four or five DR-DQ haplotypes were handled as single units for association and clustering, since linkage in the cohort was strong. Among roughly 400 genotyped donors of the cohort, an average of around 250,000 unique TCR beta nucleotide sequences was sequenced per donor, of which about 19% were non-productive.

The cysteine opens and the phenylalanine closes a CDR3 of 15 amino acids. Just CDR3 DNA is preserved here, 45 bases in frame from base 1. In the germline V gene, CDR1 corresponds to LGHNA and CDR2 to YNFKEQ. Trimmed from V: 2 bases; trimmed from J: 4 bases; junction bases lacking a gene match: 4. In total, 500 to 700 healthy bone marrow donors made up the cohort. All cohort members were sampled while nominally healthy, although unrecorded immune exposures were likely present. CMV serostatus was positive for about 270 and negative for about half of the roughly 700 cohort members, and was not recorded for this donor. A peripheral blood sample was collected from each donor, and TCR beta sequencing was performed on peripheral blood mononuclear cells. The Qiagen DNeasy Blood Extraction Kit was used to extract genomic DNA from the blood cell samples. What the authors observed across the whole study: Across donors, most TCR sequences were observed very rarely, whereas some public TCRs were present in many individuals. Some IMGT-functional V segments, including TRBV6-2 and TRBV6-3, could not be distinguished by the 87-base-pair reads and were therefore excluded. Specific HLA alleles were associated with 15,000 to 20,000 TCR beta sequences at a false discovery rate of 0.05 in a later analysis. The cohort was sequenced for TCR beta chains only, and without alpha or paired-chain data the features that could be detected were limited. CMV serostatus was the only immune exposure information available for the cohort. In an earlier analysis of 450 to 750 of the donors, most TCR beta V segments appeared in productive rearrangements about 87% or about 30% of the time, broadly matching IMGT annotations. HLA typing was unavailable for some donors at each locus, so association tests used only the typed subset. Most CMV-associated TCR beta chains appeared to be HLA-restricted in a later analysis, and the HLA associations seemed to be driven largely by CMV exposure. In a later genetic analysis, fewer N-insertions in productive TCRs were reported among donors in an Asian-associated ancestry cluster than the roughly 700-donor mean. Because counts were too low, under 20 rarely observed V segments, including chromosome 9 orphons, were left out of the earlier analysis of 587 of the donors. In a later analysis, HLA-associated TCR beta chains showed more clonal expansion and lower generation probabilities than non-associated chains that were equally common. A later analysis reported that several top co-occurrence clusters appeared linked to parvovirus B19, influenza, CMV and Epstein-Barr virus. The study listed 164 TCR beta chains as associated with cytomegalovirus. Linkage disequilibrium might explain the correlated functional status among segregating V segments, but an unknown experimental factor could not be excluded. A few of the identified cytomegalovirus-associated TCR beta chains were confirmed in vitro to be specific for cytomegalovirus antigens. In a later genetic analysis, a missense DCLRE1C variant was associated with V-gene and J-gene trimming of TCR beta chains, and the association was replicated in an independent cohort. Roughly uniform sequencing depth across donors was assumed in presence/absence analyses, although this assumption may not hold. In a later analysis, the rate of TCR association differed among HLA loci, with DRB1 alleles having the most associated TCRs and HLA-C alleles having the fewest. When HLA alleles, especially DR and DQ, strongly co-occurred, TCR associations were difficult to assign to individual alleles. The classifier was reported to diagnose cytomegalovirus status with high specificity and sensitivity in both the original and validation cohorts. A cluster of highly shared sequence variants was judged likely to represent a technical artifact of the sequencing pipeline. A further reported finding was that TCR beta sequences accurately predicted the HLA-A and HLA-B alleles for most subjects in the first cohort. The authors suggested that the approach could potentially be generalized to other disease states and immunological phenotypes.

Source material: PBMCs. This TCR was sampled from a young man in good health. Recombination connected TRBV4-2 to TRBJ2-7, with 11 bases matching TRBD1. CDR3 loop: CASSQLGTGGYEQYF. In nucleotides, the sequence is TGTGCCAGCAGCCAACTCGGGACAGGGGGATACGAGCAGTACTTC.